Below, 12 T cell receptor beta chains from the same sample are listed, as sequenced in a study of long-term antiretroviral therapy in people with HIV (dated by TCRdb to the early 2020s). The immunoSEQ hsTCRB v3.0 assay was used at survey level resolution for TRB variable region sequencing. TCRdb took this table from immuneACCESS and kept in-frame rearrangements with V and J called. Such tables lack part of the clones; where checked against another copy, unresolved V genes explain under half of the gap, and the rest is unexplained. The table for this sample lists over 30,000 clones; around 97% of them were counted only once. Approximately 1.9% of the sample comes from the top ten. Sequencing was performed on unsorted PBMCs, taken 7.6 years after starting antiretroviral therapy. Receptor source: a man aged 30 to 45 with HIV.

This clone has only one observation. The DNA for the CDR3 is TGTGCCAGCAGTCCGTCTGAGCGCAGCTCCTACAATGAGCAGTTCTTC. It codes for CASSPSERSSYNEQFF. The V gene is TRBV6-4, the J gene TRBJ2-1; D remains ambiguous. The CDR3 extends over 16 amino acids. Germline V gene data show CDR1 as MRHNA and CDR2 as SNTAGT. Trimming pared 5 bases from V and 0 bases from J, leaving 14 bases between.

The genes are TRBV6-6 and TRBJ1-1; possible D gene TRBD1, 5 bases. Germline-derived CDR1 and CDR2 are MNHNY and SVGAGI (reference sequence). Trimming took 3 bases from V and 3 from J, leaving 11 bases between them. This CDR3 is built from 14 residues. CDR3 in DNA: TGTGCCAGCAGTTATACAGGAGGCGACACTGAAGCTTTCTTT. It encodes CASSYTGGDTEAFF.

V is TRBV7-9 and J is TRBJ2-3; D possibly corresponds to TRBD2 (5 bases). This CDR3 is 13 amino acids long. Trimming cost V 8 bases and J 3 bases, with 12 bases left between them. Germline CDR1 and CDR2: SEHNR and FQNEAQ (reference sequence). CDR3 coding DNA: TGTGCCAGCTCGAGGGCCGAAACAGATACGCAGTATTTT. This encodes CASSRAETDTQYF.

The CDR3 DNA is TGTGCCACCAACAGGACCCCGAACACTGAAGCTTTCTTT. Its translation: CATNRTPNTEAFF. The chain couples TRBV10-3 to TRBJ1-1; D perhaps matches TRBD1 (5 bases). Germline lookup yields CDR1 ENHRY and CDR2 SYGVKD. The CDR3 runs 13 residues. Trimming shortened V by 10 bases and J by 1 base, and 13 bases separated the two germline ends.

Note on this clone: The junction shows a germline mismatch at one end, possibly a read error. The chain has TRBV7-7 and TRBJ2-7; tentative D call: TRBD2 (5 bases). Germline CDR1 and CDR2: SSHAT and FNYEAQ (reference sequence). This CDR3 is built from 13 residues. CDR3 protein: CASSLAHGDEQYF. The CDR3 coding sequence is TGTGCTAGCAGCTTAGCGCACGGAGACGAGCAGTACTTC.

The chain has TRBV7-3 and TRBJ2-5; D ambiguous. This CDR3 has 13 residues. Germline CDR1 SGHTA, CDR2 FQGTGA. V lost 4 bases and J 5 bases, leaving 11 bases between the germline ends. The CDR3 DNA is TGTGCCAGCAGCTCCACAGAAGGGGAGACCCAGTACTTC. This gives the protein CASSSTEGETQYF.

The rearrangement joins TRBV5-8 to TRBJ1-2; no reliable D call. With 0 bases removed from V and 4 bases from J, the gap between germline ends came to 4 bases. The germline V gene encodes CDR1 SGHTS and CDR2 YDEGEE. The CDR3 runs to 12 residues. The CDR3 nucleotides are TGTGCCAGCAGCTTGGTTCGCTATGGCTACACCTTC. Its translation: CASSLVRYGYTF. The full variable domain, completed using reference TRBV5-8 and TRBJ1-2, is EAGVTQSPTHLIKTRGQQATLRCSPISGHTSVYWYQQALGLGLQFLLWYDEGEERNRGNFPPRFSGRQFPNYSSELNVNALELEDSALYLCASSLVRYGYTFGSGTRLTVV.

In nucleotides, the CDR3 is TGCGCCAGCAACCCGGGGGCGGACACCGGGGAGCTGTTTTTT. This codes for CASNPGADTGELFF. J is TRBJ2-2 and V is TRBV5-1; the D call may be TRBD1 or TRBD2 (6 bases each). The CDR3 is 14 amino acids. Germline V gene lookup returns CDR1 SGHRS and CDR2 YFSETQ. The V and J ends lost 6 bases and 3 bases respectively, with 12 bases between them. Variable domain in full (rest from reference TRBV5-1 and TRBJ2-2): KAGVTQTPRYLIKTRGQQVTLSCSPISGHRSVSWYQQTPGQGLQFLFEYFSETQRNKGNFPGRFSGRQFSNSRSEMNVSTLELGDSALYLCASNPGADTGELFFGEGSRLTVL.

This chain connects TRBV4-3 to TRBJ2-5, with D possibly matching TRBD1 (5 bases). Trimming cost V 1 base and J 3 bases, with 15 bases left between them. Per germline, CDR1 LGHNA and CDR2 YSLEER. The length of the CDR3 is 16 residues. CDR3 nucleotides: TGCGCCAGCAGCCAAGTTTTAGACAGTGGAAAAGAGACCCAGTACTTC. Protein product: CASSQVLDSGKETQYF.

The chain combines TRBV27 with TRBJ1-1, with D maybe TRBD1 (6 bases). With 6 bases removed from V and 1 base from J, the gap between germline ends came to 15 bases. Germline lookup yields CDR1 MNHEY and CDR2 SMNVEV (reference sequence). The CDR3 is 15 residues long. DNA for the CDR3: TGTGCCAGCAGCCTTGCACCACAGGGGAACACTGAAGCTTTCTTT. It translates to CASSLAPQGNTEAFF.

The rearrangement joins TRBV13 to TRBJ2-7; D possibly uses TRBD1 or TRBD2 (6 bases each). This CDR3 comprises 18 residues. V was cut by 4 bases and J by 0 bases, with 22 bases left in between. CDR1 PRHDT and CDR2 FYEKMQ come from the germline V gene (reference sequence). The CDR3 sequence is CASSSGAWRGSHSYEQYF. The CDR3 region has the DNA TGTGCCAGCAGCTCGGGGGCCTGGAGGGGGTCCCACTCCTACGAGCAGTACTTC.

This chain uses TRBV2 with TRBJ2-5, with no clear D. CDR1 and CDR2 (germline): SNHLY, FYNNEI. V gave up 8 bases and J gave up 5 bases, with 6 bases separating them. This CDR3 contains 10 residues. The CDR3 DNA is TGTGCCAGCCGGCAGGAGACCCAGTACTTC. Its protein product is CASRQETQYF. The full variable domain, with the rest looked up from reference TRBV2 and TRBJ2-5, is EPEVTQTPSHQVTQMGQEVILRCVPISNHLYFYWYRQILGQKVEFLVSFYNNEISEKSEIFDDQFSVERPDGSNFTLKIRSTKLEDSAMYFCASRQETQYFGPGTRLLVL.